This TCR beta chain was retrieved from a study of blood T cell repertoires in COVID-19. Across the whole study: Sites across the United States, Italy and Spain contributed samples from acute and convalescent COVID-19.

Seattle cases were enrolled at active infection and followed longitudinally. Measured with immunoSEQ multiplex PCR; TCRdb has only the in-frame clones, and not every one. The sample holds almost 350,000 clones; around 90% are singletons and the top ten take approximately 4.1%. The CDR3 has 15 residues. The J segment lost 5 bases and the V segment lost 6 bases, leaving 12 bases of the junction unmatched. The germline V gene has CDR1 SGDLS and CDR2 YYNGEE. This chain connects TRBV9 to TRBJ2-5, with TRBD2 matching over 8 bases. The origin of this receptor is a woman aged 55-70 years with COVID-19, enrolled during active disease. What was sequenced was peripheral blood. The DNA for the CDR3 is TGTGCCAGCAACCAGCGGGGGACCTCCGGGGAGACCCAGTACTTC. It translates to CASNQRGTSGETQYF.